In its sample, the clone carrying this T cell receptor beta chain was seen a few times. Its target is unknown. This record comes from a study of beta chain features in type 1 diabetes. Study outcomes and limitations: HLA effects on TCRB rearrangement stayed unresolved here.

CDR1 and CDR2 from the germline V gene are SGHVS and FQNEAQ. CDR3 length equals 16 residues. Trimming took off 5 bases at V and 3 bases at J, with 18 bases between the two ends. Expressed TCRB transcripts were sequenced after all isolated RNA was converted to cDNA. Sequenced by immunoSEQ multiplex PCR; TCRdb stores in-frame clones only, minus some. This table holds fewer than 550,000 clones, about an eighth found once. Sequenced: naive CD4+ T cells from blood. This receptor was obtained from a woman aged 18-29 years in good health. The V call is TRBV7-8, the J call TRBJ2-3, with D possibly being TRBD2 (5 bases). In DNA, the CDR3 is TGTGCCAGCAGCGCCAGGACTCCCAAGACAACAGATACGCAGTATTTT. This encodes CASSARTPKTTDTQYF.